Listed here are 4 T cell receptor beta chains from one sample, sequenced in a study of CD8+ T cells in alopecia areata. Isolated RNA was reverse transcribed into cDNA used as the sequencing template. Method: immunoSEQ multiplex PCR; TCRdb's copy keeps in-frame clones and lacks some. The profile covers some 170,000 clones, with around 63% appearing a single time and 1.5% to 2% taken by the ten largest. Material: CD4+ T cells sorted from blood, obtained at week 0. The receptors stem from a human donor with alopecia areata.

This chain connects TRBV11-2 to TRBJ2-4; 7 bases are a match to TRBD2. Germline trimming cut 5 bases from V and 8 bases from J; bases unmatched to any gene: 9. The CDR3 covers 14 residues. CDR1 is SGHAT and CDR2 is FQNNGV in the germline V gene. Here the CDR3 DNA reads TGTGCCAGCAGCCTAAACGGACTAGTCGACATTCAGTACTTC. Protein sequence: CASSLNGLVDIQYF.

The J gene is TRBJ2-7, the V gene TRBV11-1, with D hard to call. Per the germline V gene, CDR1 is SGHAT and CDR2 is FQDESV (reference sequence). The CDR3 contains 14 residues. Deletions cut 3 bases from V and 0 bases from J, with 9 bases between. The CDR3 DNA reads as TGTGCCAGCAGCTTTGGGTTCAGCTCCTACGAGCAGTACTTC. Translation gives CASSFGFSSYEQYF.

The chain joins TRBV7-2 to TRBJ2-3, with TRBD2 matching 7 bases. The CDR3 length is 15 residues. The V gene's germline CDR1 is SGHTA and CDR2 FQGNSA. J gave up 2 bases and V 3 bases, and 5 bases lay outside the gene matches. This chain's CDR3 is CASSFDRGDTDTQYF. CDR3 in DNA: TGTGCCAGCAGCTTTGACCGGGGGGACACAGATACGCAGTATTTT.

The chain employs TRBV9 and TRBJ1-1; TRBD1 matches 7 bases. The CDR3 has 16 residues. CDR1 and CDR2 (germline): SGDLS, YYNGEE. The junction had 14 bases not matched to a gene; V was cut back by 4 bases and J by 5 bases. The CDR3: CASSSHLTQGGTEAFF. The CDR3 DNA reads TGTGCCAGCAGCTCCCACCTCACGCAGGGGGGGACTGAAGCTTTCTTT.